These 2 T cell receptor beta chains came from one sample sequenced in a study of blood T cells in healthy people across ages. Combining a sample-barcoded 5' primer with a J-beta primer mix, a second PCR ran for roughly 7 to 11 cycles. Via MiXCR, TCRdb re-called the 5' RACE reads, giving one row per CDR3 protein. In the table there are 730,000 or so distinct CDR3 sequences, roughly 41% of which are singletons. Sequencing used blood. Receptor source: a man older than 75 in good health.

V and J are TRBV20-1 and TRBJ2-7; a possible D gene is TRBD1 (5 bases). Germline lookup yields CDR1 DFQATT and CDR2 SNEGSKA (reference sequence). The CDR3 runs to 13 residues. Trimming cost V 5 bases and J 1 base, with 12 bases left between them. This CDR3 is CSAVAGYSYEQYF. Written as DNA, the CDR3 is TGCAGTGCTGTGGCAGGGTATTCCTACGAGCAGTACTTC.

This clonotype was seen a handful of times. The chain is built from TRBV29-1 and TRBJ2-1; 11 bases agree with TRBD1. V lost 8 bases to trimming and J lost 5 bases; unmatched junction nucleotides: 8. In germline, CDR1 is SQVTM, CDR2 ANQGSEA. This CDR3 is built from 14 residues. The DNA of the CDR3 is TGCAGCACCCGGGACAGGGGGTGGAACAATGAGCAGTTCTTC. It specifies CSTRDRGWNNEQFF.